Sequencing of this T cell receptor (beta chain) was carried out in a study of cytomegalovirus exposure and HLA in healthy donors. CDR1 is MGHDK, CDR2 SYGVNS, per germline. The CDR3 is 12 amino acids. The V end lost 6 bases, the J end lost 6 bases, and 12 bases lay between the germline ends. PCR was performed using 60 Vbeta and 13 Jbeta primers. Assay: immunoSEQ multiplex PCR; the TCRdb copy retains only in-frame clones and omits some. The sample shows around 150,000 clones, approximately 78% of them seen only once. With regard to this clone: Its antigen remains unknown.

The study's findings and limits: Whilst most TCR sequences proved rare, a subset of public TCRs occurred across many donors. Earlier findings revealed that most TCR beta V segments proved productive either about 87% or about 30% of the time.

The source material was PBMCs. The chain links TRBV25-1 to TRBJ2-7; a possible D gene is TRBD2 (5 bases). This sequence originates from a male donor in good health and CMV-seropositive. CDR3 coding DNA: TGTGCCAGCAGCTTACTGGGGAGCGAGCAGTACTTC. Its protein product is CASSLLGSEQYF.